Listed here are 26 T cell receptor beta chains from one sample, sequenced in a study of T cell responses to AZD1222 COVID-19 vaccine. Assay used: immunoSEQ multiplex PCR; TCRdb lists only in-frame clones, some missing. Counted here are 150,000 or so clones, 92% occurring once; the ten biggest clones make up less than 3.5%. Sequencing used peripheral blood, obtained 28 days after the second AZD1222 dose. The source is an adult who received the AZD1222 COVID-19 vaccine.

This clone was recorded only once. The genes are TRBV18 and TRBJ2-7; 10 nucleotides agree with TRBD2. V was clipped by 6 bases and J by 4 bases; unmatched bases: 9. The CDR3 has 15 amino acids. CDR1 is KGHSH and CDR2 is LQKENI in the germline V gene. The CDR3 loop reads CASSPSGRAGYEQYF. The CDR3 coding sequence is TGTGCCAGCTCCCCAAGCGGGAGGGCCGGTTACGAGCAGTACTTC.

The rearrangement links TRBV13 to TRBJ2-3; a possible D gene is TRBD2 (6 bases). V shed 6 bases and J shed 6 bases, with 7 bases lying between them. The CDR3 has 11 amino acids. The V gene's germline CDR1 is PRHDT and CDR2 FYEKMQ (reference sequence). CDR3 sequence (DNA): TGTGCCAGCAGTCGGGGGGATACGCAGTATTTT. It yields the protein CASSRGDTQYF.

The chain joins TRBV27 to TRBJ1-5; TRBD1 might be the D (6 bases). Looked up from germline, CDR1 is MNHEY and CDR2 is SMNVEV (reference sequence). Trimming stripped 6 bases from V and 0 bases from J, with 12 bases between. The CDR3 has 15 amino acids. Written as DNA, the CDR3 is TGTGCCAGCAGCCGGAGGACAGATAGCAATCAGCCCCAGCATTTT. Protein product: CASSRRTDSNQPQHF.

The V call is TRBV11-2, the J call TRBJ1-2; D is undetermined. V was cut by 4 bases and J by 8 bases, with 17 bases left in between. The CDR3 contains 14 residues. Per the germline V gene, CDR1 is SGHAT and CDR2 is FQNNGV. The CDR3 DNA follows: TGTGCCAGCAGCTCCACCCGGACGGTTTCGGGCTACACCTTC. Its translation is CASSSTRTVSGYTF.

The chain employs TRBV3-1 (or the pseudogene TRBV3-2) and TRBJ1-2, with 9 nucleotides matching TRBD1. This CDR3 has 15 amino acids. Unmatched junction bases numbered 4, after V lost 1 base and J lost 4 bases. Germline-derived CDR1 and CDR2 are LGHDT and YNNKEL (reference sequence). The CDR3 here is CASSQVDRGTYGYTF. For the CDR3, the DNA is TGTGCCAGCAGCCAAGTTGACAGGGGGACCTATGGCTACACCTTC.

The chain joins TRBV5-4 to TRBJ1-1, with D possibly TRBD1 on 5 matching bases. CDR3 length equals 12 residues. The V gene lost 4 bases and the J gene lost 4 bases, with 8 bases spanning the gap. From germline, CDR1 is SGHNT and CDR2 YYREEE (reference sequence). The CDR3 sequence is CASSARGTEAFF. In nucleotides, the CDR3 is TGTGCCAGCAGCGCGAGGGGCACTGAAGCTTTCTTT.

In nucleotides, the CDR3 is TGTGCCAGCAGCTTCAGAGAGGGAGTGGACTCCTACAATGAGCAGTTCTTC. Translating it yields CASSFREGVDSYNEQFF. The rearrangement links TRBV7-8 to TRBJ2-1; D might be TRBD2 (5 bases). The V and J ends lost 3 bases and 0 bases respectively, with 15 bases between them. This CDR3 spans 17 amino acids. Germline CDR1 SGHVS, CDR2 FQNEAQ.

V usage is TRBV6-5 and J usage is TRBJ2-7, with D possibly being TRBD2 (5 bases). Germline V gene lookup returns CDR1 MNHEY and CDR2 SVGAGI. Trimming removed 2 bases at V and 3 bases at J, with 8 bases between. CDR3 length: 13 residues. CDR3 sequence: CASSYRRGYEQYF. The DNA for the CDR3 is TGTGCCAGCAGTTACAGACGGGGCTACGAGCAGTACTTC.

V gene TRBV11-2 combines with J gene TRBJ2-2, with 9 nucleotides matching TRBD2. V dropped 3 bases and J dropped 7; count of bases not matched to a gene: 9. Per the germline V gene, CDR1 is SGHAT and CDR2 is FQNNGV. This CDR3 spans 16 amino acids. CDR3 bases: TGTGCCAGCAGCTTGGCGGGACTAGCTTTCGGCGGGGAGCTGTTTTTT. Protein product: CASSLAGLAFGGELFF.

V gene TRBV13 combines with J gene TRBJ2-6; D gene unclear. Germline CDR1 is PRHDT and CDR2 is FYEKMQ (reference sequence). The CDR3 is 16 residues long. Trimming left V 0 bases short and J 0 bases short, with 6 bases between. The CDR3 bases are TGTGCCAGCAGCTTAGGCCCGAGCTCTGGGGCCAACGTCCTGACTTTC. As protein: CASSLGPSSGANVLTF.

V and J are TRBV7-9 and TRBJ2-2; D ambiguous. Germline-derived CDR1 and CDR2 are SEHNR and FQNEAQ (reference sequence). The CDR3 is 13 amino acids. Trimming pared 7 bases from V and 4 bases from J, leaving 10 bases between. The CDR3 sequence: CASTGLSTGELFF. The CDR3 region has the DNA TGTGCCAGCACCGGTCTTTCCACCGGGGAGCTGTTTTTT.

The genes are TRBV2 and TRBJ1-1, with 7 bases lining up with TRBD1. With V trimmed by 6 bases and J by 5 bases, 9 bases remained unmatched. The CDR3 is 14 amino acids. Germline V gene data show CDR1 as SNHLY and CDR2 as FYNNEI. The CDR3 is CASSLGGLTTEAFF. The CDR3 coding sequence is TGTGCCAGCAGCCTAGGGGGCTTAACAACTGAAGCTTTCTTT.

This clone has a single count. The chain couples TRBV21-1 to TRBJ2-1; the table names TRBD1, a call not compared with the DNA. TRBV21-1 is a listed pseudogene. The CDR3 runs 15 residues. CDR3 protein: CASSKFRPGRNEQFF. The CDR3 DNA is TGTGCCAGCAGCAAATTTCGGCCAGGTCGCAATGAGCAGTTCTTC.

The rearrangement links TRBV19 to TRBJ2-3; TRBD1 is a possible D gene (6 bases). This CDR3 region has 16 residues. The V end lost 5 bases, the J end lost 3 bases, and 18 bases lay between the germline ends. The germline gives CDR1 LNHDA, CDR2 SQIVND (reference sequence). The CDR3 DNA reads as TGTGCCAGTAGTGTAGGAAACAGGGTAGGAACAGATACGCAGTATTTT. This encodes CASSVGNRVGTDTQYF.

The J gene is TRBJ2-3, the V gene TRBV5-1; 8 bases map to TRBD2. J gave up 2 bases and V 3 bases, and 8 bases lay outside the gene matches. Germline CDR1 reads SGHRS; CDR2 reads YFSETQ. This CDR3 region has 16 residues. CDR3 residues: CASSSPKAGDTDTQYF. CDR3 sequence (DNA): TGCGCCAGCAGCTCCCCCAAAGCGGGAGACACAGATACGCAGTATTTT.

The chain joins TRBV10-3 to TRBJ2-7; possible D gene TRBD2, 6 bases. This CDR3 spans 19 amino acids. V dropped 2 bases and J dropped 1 base, with 24 bases sitting between them. CDR1 is ENHRY, CDR2 SYGVKD, per germline. CDR3 sequence reads: CAISEQAGRGPDTSYEQYF. The CDR3, as DNA: TGTGCCATCAGTGAGCAGGCGGGAAGAGGGCCCGATACTTCCTACGAGCAGTACTTC.

The genes are TRBV3-1 (or the pseudogene TRBV3-2) and TRBJ1-1; 9 nucleotides match TRBD1. The V gene's germline CDR1 is LGHDT and CDR2 YNNKEL (reference sequence). The CDR3 extends over 14 amino acids. After removal of 5 bases from V and 8 bases from J, the junction contained 9 bases not matched to a gene. Here the CDR3 reads CASSSNRDRAEAFF. DNA for the CDR3: TGTGCCAGCAGCTCCAACCGGGACAGGGCAGAAGCTTTCTTT.

V gene TRBV5-1 combines with J gene TRBJ2-5; D remains ambiguous. There are 13 residues in the CDR3. Germline CDR1 is SGHRS and CDR2 is YFSETQ. Between the trimmed V and J ends, which lost 4 bases and 5 bases, there was a span of 12 bases. The CDR3 nucleotides are TGCGCCAGCAGCCTCAGAAGGGTGGAGACCCAGTACTTC. It translates to CASSLRRVETQYF.

This sequence joins TRBV15 and TRBJ1-4; D is undetermined. This CDR3 spans 14 amino acids. Looked up from germline, CDR1 is LNHNV and CDR2 is YYDKDF (reference sequence). V shed 5 bases and J shed 14 bases, with 21 bases lying between them. The CDR3 DNA reads as TGTGCCACCAGCGGCAAGATTGGGGAGGGCCGGCTGTTTTTT. It encodes CATSGKIGEGRLFF. The full variable domain, in which reference TRBV15 and TRBJ1-4 provide the parts outside the CDR3, is DAMVIQNPRYQVTQFGKPVTLSCSQTLNHNVMYWYQQKSSQAPKLLFHYYDKDFNNEADTPDNFQSRRPNTSFCFLDIRSPGLGDTAMYLCATSGKIGEGRLFFGSGTQLSVL.

V usage is TRBV30 and J usage is TRBJ1-1; D not resolved. V shed 1 base and J shed 9 bases, with 15 bases lying between them. From germline, CDR1 is GTSNPN and CDR2 SVGIG (reference sequence). The CDR3 is 13 residues long. The DNA of the CDR3 is TGTGCCTGGAGTGAGGGAGATTCCATGAAAGCTTTCTTT. Protein: CAWSEGDSMKAFF.

The chain combines TRBV10-1 with TRBJ1-1; D is undetermined. CDR3 size: 13 residues. V was trimmed by 5 bases and J by 2 bases, leaving 9 bases between them. Germline loops: CDR1 WNHNN, CDR2 SYGVQD (reference sequence). In DNA form, the CDR3 reads TGCGCCAGCAGTCGGGGTTTAAACACTGAAGCTTTCTTT. Residues: CASSRGLNTEAFF.

The gene calls are TRBV28 and TRBJ1-2; D is uncertain. The ends were cut back, 6 bases at V and 4 bases at J, with 9 bases in the middle. The CDR3 loop spans 12 amino acids. The germline V gene has CDR1 MDHEN and CDR2 SYDVKM. Written as DNA, the CDR3 is TGTGCCAGCAGGAGGATGGTCTATGGCTACACCTTC. It is translated as CASRRMVYGYTF.

The CDR3 sequence: CASSRQLSTEAFF. As DNA, the CDR3 is TGTGCCAGCAGCCGACAGCTGAGCACTGAAGCTTTCTTT. The rearrangement links TRBV7-2 to TRBJ1-1; D might be TRBD1 (5 bases). Between the trimmed V and J ends, which lost 5 bases and 4 bases, there was a span of 11 bases. The CDR3 loop spans 13 amino acids. Looked up from germline, CDR1 is SGHTA and CDR2 is FQGNSA.

The chain recombines TRBV10-3 with TRBJ2-7, with TRBD2 matching 12 bases. Germline loops: CDR1 ENHRY, CDR2 SYGVKD. The CDR3 is 16 amino acids. With 6 bases clipped from V and 7 bases from J, the junction kept 13 bases outside the gene matches. The CDR3 bases are TGTGCCATCAGCTCGGGACTAGCGGGTCTCGGCCGAGAGCAGTACTTC. Residues: CAISSGLAGLGREQYF.

Only one count was recorded for this clone. The rearrangement links TRBV6-5 to TRBJ2-2; 10 bases align to TRBD2. The V segment lost 7 bases and the J segment 5 bases; nucleotides outside the gene matches: 7. Germline lookup yields CDR1 MNHEY and CDR2 SVGAGI. The CDR3 runs to 15 residues. The CDR3: CASIPLAGATGELFF. The CDR3 region has the DNA TGTGCCAGCATCCCCCTAGCGGGAGCGACCGGGGAGCTGTTTTTT.

This clone showed up just a few times. V gene TRBV9 combines with J gene TRBJ2-3; possibly TRBD2 for D (6 bases). CDR3 size: 15 residues. Trimming took 0 bases from V and 2 from J, leaving 10 bases between them. Germline assignment: CDR1 SGDLS and CDR2 YYNGEE. CDR3 in DNA: TGTGCCAGCAGCGTAGGGCGGGGATACACAGATACGCAGTATTTT. Translating gives CASSVGRGYTDTQYF.